Described below is a single T cell receptor beta chain sequence and its context. The clone's antigen remains unknown. Base qualities were left out, and no much larger clone turns up one base away. The data belong to a study of blood T cell repertoires in COVID-19 (dated by TCRdb to 2018 to 2021). About the investigation overall: Samples covering the acute and convalescent phases of COVID-19 were provided by collaborators in the United States, Italy and Spain. The prospective study material was composed of cDNA or gDNA derived from T cells, B-cell-depleted T cells, or PBMCs. Subjects who had been exposed to COVID-19, were actively infected with it, or had recovered from it provided the deeply sampled blood TCRbeta repertoires that made up the dataset. A freely available public database, intended as a resource for researchers studying the immune response to SARS-CoV-2, is where the repertoires were released. Samples were obtained from the ongoing ImmuneRACE study (first 160 participants) and from 1,200 or so subjects provided by 6 global collaborators. A de-identified subject ID, COVID-19 status, age in years and sex were almost always included in the sample metadata. Where HLA class I and class II types were available, the types were taken from metadata supplied by the sample provider, not from assay-based typing.

Each collaborating institution followed its own protocols to collect whole blood in K2EDTA tubes. Collaborator samples were shipped for TCRbeta analysis as frozen whole blood, isolated PBMCs, or DNA extracted from either sample type. Deletion took 4 bases off V and 1 base off J, with a span of 10 bases between the germline ends. For CDR1 and CDR2, the germline V gene lists SQVTM and ANQGSEA. There are 13 amino acids in the CDR3, from cysteine to phenylalanine inclusive. Only the CDR3 DNA stays, 39 bases, in frame from base 1. TCRbeta CDR3 regions were amplified from genomic DNA by means of the immunoSEQ Assay, a bias-controlled multiplex PCR. The study's own analysis went as follows. Within the assay, amplification of reference gene primers was used to estimate how many nucleated cells each sample contained. To quantify the absolute abundance of each unique TCRbeta CDR3 rearrangement, sequence reads were collapsed and filtered. For each sample, productive Simpson clonality was calculated by taking the square root of Simpson's diversity index across productive rearrangements. The table was pulled from immuneACCESS by TCRdb, which kept in-frame rearrangements only. Such tables lose some clones; where checked, under half of the loss comes from unresolved V genes, and the rest has no known cause. V, J and clone size were drawn from that table, and D and trimming were deduced from the DNA. This sample gives under 250,000 clones in total; roughly four fifths of them show up just once. The ten largest account for 4% of the sample.

What the research found in general, with its limitations: The quantity of clinical and demographic metadata differed by source and by participant and was supplied without curation.

This receptor was obtained from a man aged 50-60 years with acute or convalescent COVID-19. Recombination joined TRBV29-1 with TRBJ1-1; the D gene is perhaps TRBD1, on 5 matching bases. Sequenced sample: peripheral blood. The CDR3 region reads CSVGGEGNTEAFF. The DNA sequence reads TGCAGCGTTGGGGGGGAGGGGAACACTGAAGCTTTCTTT.